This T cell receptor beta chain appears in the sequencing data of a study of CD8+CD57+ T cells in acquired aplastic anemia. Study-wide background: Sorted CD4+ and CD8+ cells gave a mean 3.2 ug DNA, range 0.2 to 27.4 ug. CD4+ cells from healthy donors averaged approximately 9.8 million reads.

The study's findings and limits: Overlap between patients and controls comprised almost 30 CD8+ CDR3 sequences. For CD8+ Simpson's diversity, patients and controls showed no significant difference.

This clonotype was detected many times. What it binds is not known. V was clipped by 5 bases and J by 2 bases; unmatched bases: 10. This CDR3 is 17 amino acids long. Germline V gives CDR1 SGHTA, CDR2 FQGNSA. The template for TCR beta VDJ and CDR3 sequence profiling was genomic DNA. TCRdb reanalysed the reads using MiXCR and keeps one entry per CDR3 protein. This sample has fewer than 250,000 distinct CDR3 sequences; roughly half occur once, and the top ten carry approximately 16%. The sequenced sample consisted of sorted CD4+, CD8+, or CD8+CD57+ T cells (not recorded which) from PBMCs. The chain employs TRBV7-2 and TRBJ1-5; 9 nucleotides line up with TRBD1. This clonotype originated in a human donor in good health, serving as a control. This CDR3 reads CASSRGQGDGGNQPQHF. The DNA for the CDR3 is TGTGCCAGCAGCCGGGGACAGGGAGACGGTGGCAATCAGCCCCAGCATTTT.